This T cell receptor beta chain was retrieved from a study of shared clonotypes between healthy human individuals. Notes on the study in general: Donor scarcity curtailed the genetic and exposure-history diversity represented herein.

Clones were read by immunoSEQ multiplex PCR, and TCRdb kept only the in-frame ones, dropping some. The sample has approximately 500,000 clones; around 73% are singletons. The sample holds a few counts of this clone. Its target is unknown. Germline CDR1 reads MDHEN; CDR2 reads SYDVKM. The CDR3 has 19 amino acids. V was pared by 6 bases and J by 4 bases, with 28 bases between. The clonotype was recovered from a middle-aged woman in good health. Some clones in this sample may be carry-over from other donors' samples. This chain connects TRBV28 to TRBJ2-4, with TRBD2 as a possible D gene (5 bases). The sample comprised PBMCs. The CDR3 DNA reads TGTGCCAGCAGCCTGTGGTCGAGGGAGCTCAAGAAAATGAAAAACATTCAGTACTTC. Its translation is CASSLWSRELKKMKNIQYF.